The clone carrying this T cell receptor (beta chain) has only one observation. Its antigen remains unidentified. Clones were read by immunoSEQ multiplex PCR, and TCRdb kept only the in-frame ones, dropping some. The table has tens of thousands of clones, 88% seen once; the top ten hold approximately 4%. This sample was taken from a study of identifying expanded T cells in peripheral blood. Study-wide points: Differentially abundant clones: roughly 1.2 between replicates, 16.4 at two to three weeks, around 20 at four.

No infections or other immune events were documented during collection. The CDR3 is 12 amino acids. Germline V gene lookup returns CDR1 MNHEY and CDR2 SMNVEV (reference sequence). The trim removed 6 bases at V and 13 bases at J, leaving 6 bases unmatched. Sequenced sample: blood. The chain is built from TRBV27 and TRBJ2-1; 10 bases are shared with TRBD1. The TCR comes from a person aged 18 to 75 in good health. Here the CDR3 DNA reads TGTGCCAGCAGGTCAGACAGGGGGCAACAGTTCTTC. Translating gives CASRSDRGQQFF.